This entry lists 11 T cell receptor beta chains sequenced from one sample in a study of OX40 agonist ivuxolimab in advanced cancers. Sequenced by immunoSEQ multiplex PCR; TCRdb stores in-frame clones only, minus some. The data hold roughly 68,000 clones, with roughly 90% observed a single time. The specimen was CD4+ or CD8+ T cells sorted from blood, collected in a trial of the OX40 agonist ivuxolimab. Receptors originate from an adult with an advanced solid tumor such as melanoma, head and neck, liver or kidney cancer.

This clone was seen more than once but under ten times. V usage is TRBV10-1 and J usage is TRBJ2-7, with D perhaps TRBD1 (6 bases). Looked up from germline, CDR1 is WNHNN and CDR2 is SYGVQD (reference sequence). This CDR3 spans 11 amino acids. V was pared by 6 bases and J by 9 bases, with 12 bases between. Written as DNA, the CDR3 is TGCGCCAGCAGCGCGACAGGACCGCAGTACTTC. Translation gives CASSATGPQYF.

CDR3 sequence reads: CASSVTGTGFEQFF. The CDR3 DNA follows: TGTGCCAGCAGCGTTACCGGGACAGGGTTTGAGCAGTTCTTC. The J gene is TRBJ2-1, the V gene TRBV9; 9 nucleotides match TRBD1. The junction had 6 bases not matched to a gene; V was cut back by 2 bases and J by 9 bases. Germline V CDR1 and CDR2: SGDLS, YYNGEE. The CDR3 runs 14 residues.

This sequence joins TRBV30 and TRBJ2-4, with a tentative D call TRBD2 (7 bases). Germline assignment: CDR1 GTSNPN and CDR2 SVGIG (reference sequence). V lost 3 bases to trimming and J lost 5 bases, with 17 bases between them. CDR3 size: 15 residues. CDR3 nucleotides: TGTGCCTGGAGCCCCCCCGGGGGGCTCGAAAACATTCAGTACTTC. Amino acid sequence: CAWSPPGGLENIQYF.

This chain uses TRBV30 with TRBJ1-2; D perhaps matches TRBD1 (6 bases). V lost 0 bases, J lost 7 bases, and 9 bases lay in between. The CDR3 contains 12 residues. Per the germline V gene, CDR1 is GTSNPN and CDR2 is SVGIG (reference sequence). The CDR3 here is CAWSVQGSGYTF. CDR3 sequence (DNA): TGTGCCTGGAGTGTACAGGGTAGTGGCTACACCTTC.

The chain is built from TRBV7-2 and TRBJ1-1; tentatively, D is TRBD1 (6 bases). This CDR3 has 13 residues. Trimming took off 5 bases at V and 1 base at J, with 8 bases between the two ends. Germline V lookup: CDR1 SGHTA, CDR2 FQGNSA. CDR3 region: CASSLQGNTEAFF. Written as DNA, the CDR3 is TGTGCCAGCAGCCTACAGGGGAACACTGAAGCTTTCTTT.

V usage is TRBV30 and J usage is TRBJ1-1; weak D call: TRBD1 (5 bases). Germline loops: CDR1 GTSNPN, CDR2 SVGIG (reference sequence). With 2 bases removed from V and 1 base from J, the gap between germline ends came to 20 bases. CDR3 length: 17 residues. The CDR3 nucleotides read TGTGCCTGGAGTACCCGACCCCCGGGACTGTCGAACACTGAAGCTTTCTTT. Its translation: CAWSTRPPGLSNTEAFF. The full variable domain, completed using reference TRBV30 and TRBJ1-1, is SQTIHQWPATLVQPVGSPLSLECTVEGTSNPNLYWYRQAAGRGLQLLFYSVGIGQISSEVPQNLSASRPQDRQFILSSKKLLLSDSGFYLCAWSTRPPGLSNTEAFFGQGTRLTVV.

The chain carries TRBV6-6 and TRBJ2-3; D unresolved. The ends were cut back, 7 bases at V and 6 bases at J, with 11 bases in the middle. The CDR3 has 12 residues. Looked up from germline, CDR1 is MNHNY and CDR2 is SVGAGI (reference sequence). CDR3 DNA sequence: TGTGCCAGCACCAACTCGGCTGATACGCAGTATTTT. The encoded protein is CASTNSADTQYF.

This clone was recorded once. The J gene is TRBJ2-2, the V gene TRBV11-3; D is possibly TRBD1 (6 bases). CDR3 length equals 16 residues. The V end lost 1 base, the J end lost 1 base, and 10 bases lay between the germline ends. CDR1 and CDR2 (germline): SGHNT, YENEEA. The CDR3 sequence: CASSLGIQGNTGELFF. The DNA of the CDR3 is TGTGCCAGCAGCTTAGGGATACAGGGGAACACCGGGGAGCTGTTTTTT.

The rearrangement links TRBV10-1 to TRBJ2-1, with D possibly matching TRBD2 (5 bases). The CDR3 covers 13 residues. The germline gives CDR1 WNHNN, CDR2 SYGVQD (reference sequence). The V end was cut by 6 bases, the J end by 6 bases, with 12 bases between. The CDR3 region has the DNA TGCGCCAGCAGCTGGAGCGGAATCAATGAGCAGTTCTTC. It translates to CASSWSGINEQFF.

This sequence joins TRBV2 and TRBJ1-5; D is uncertain. The CDR3 loop spans 13 amino acids. Germline-derived CDR1 and CDR2 are SNHLY and FYNNEI. V was shortened by 3 bases and J by 4 bases, with 7 bases between the two germline ends. CDR3 DNA sequence: TGTGCCAGCAGTGACCGGGAGAATCAGCCCCAGCATTTT. This translates into CASSDRENQPQHF.

V gene TRBV9 combines with J gene TRBJ2-7; 10 positions agree with TRBD2. The length of the CDR3 is 15 residues. V trimming: 0 bases; J trimming: 0 bases; junction bases outside the gene matches: 0. Germline lookup yields CDR1 SGDLS and CDR2 YYNGEE. This CDR3 is CASSVGLAGSYEQYF. In DNA form, the CDR3 reads TGTGCCAGCAGCGTAGGACTAGCGGGCTCCTACGAGCAGTACTTC.